This T cell receptor beta chain was retrieved from a study of blood T cell repertoires in COVID-19. The CDR3 runs to 15 residues. The V segment lost 5 bases and the J segment 2 bases; nucleotides outside the gene matches: 7. Germline V gives CDR1 MDHEN, CDR2 SYDVKM. Using immunoSEQ multiplex PCR, the repertoire was profiled, and TCRdb retains in-frame clones only, with some absent. The sample carries 97,000 or so clones, roughly 87% recorded once. This rearrangement joins TRBV28 to TRBJ2-7; TRBD1 matches 9 bases. The sample taken for sequencing was peripheral blood. This receptor was identified in a woman aged 45-65 years with COVID-19, enrolled during active disease. The CDR3 sequence: CASSPGQGYTYEQYF. CDR3 sequence (DNA): TGTGCCAGCAGTCCCGGACAGGGGTATACCTACGAGCAGTACTTC. Variable domain in full (rest from reference TRBV28 and TRBJ2-7): DVKVTQSSRYLVKRTGEKVFLECVQDMDHENMFWYRQDPGLGLRLIYFSYDVKMKEKGDIPEGYSVSREKKERFSLILESASTNQTSMYLCASSPGQGYTYEQYFGPGTRLTVT.